Presented here are 11 T cell receptor beta chains from one specimen sequenced in a study of T cell responses to AZD1222 COVID-19 vaccine. Clones were read by immunoSEQ multiplex PCR, and TCRdb kept only the in-frame ones, dropping some. Of approximately 84,000 clones listed, roughly nine tenths are singletons. The input for sequencing was peripheral blood, taken on day 0 of AZD1222 vaccination. The receptors originated from an adult in good health.

As DNA, the CDR3 is TGTGCCAGCAGCTTGGTTGGAACAGCAGTCTCTGGAAACACCATATATTTT. It is translated as CASSLVGTAVSGNTIYF. J is TRBJ1-3 and V is TRBV5-6; D remains ambiguous. Germline CDR1 reads SGHDT; CDR2 reads YYEEEE. Trimming stripped 0 bases from V and 0 bases from J, with 13 bases between. This CDR3 is 17 amino acids long.

The chain combines TRBV7-9 with TRBJ2-1; no reliable D call. V lost 4 bases and J lost 2, with 18 bases in between. Germline V CDR1 and CDR2: SEHNR, FQNEAQ (reference sequence). The CDR3 runs to 17 residues. The CDR3 nucleotides read TGTGCCAGCAGCTCTAGTGGTGGAATCTCACCCTACAATGAGCAGTTCTTC. Protein sequence: CASSSSGGISPYNEQFF.

Worth noting for this clone: Within the sample, other DNA sequences also encode this same CDR3. CDR3 region: CASSLGYEQYF. The CDR3 nucleotides are TGCGCCAGCAGCTTGGGGTACGAGCAGTACTTC. The rearrangement links TRBV5-1 to TRBJ2-7; D gene uncertain. Germline values: CDR1 SGHRS, CDR2 YFSETQ. The V end lost 0 bases, the J end lost 4 bases, and 2 bases lay between the germline ends. The CDR3 is 11 residues long.

The chain recombines TRBV5-1 with TRBJ1-4, with D perhaps TRBD1 (5 bases). V gave up 0 bases and J gave up 7 bases, with 13 bases separating them. CDR1 SGHRS and CDR2 YFSETQ come from the germline V gene. The CDR3 is made up of 15 amino acids. CDR3 sequence: CASSLGGGGAEKLFF. CDR3 DNA: TGCGCCAGCAGCTTGGGTGGCGGCGGGGCTGAAAAACTGTTTTTT. The variable domain in full, completed from reference TRBV5-1 and TRBJ1-4, reads KAGVTQTPRYLIKTRGQQVTLSCSPISGHRSVSWYQQTPGQGLQFLFEYFSETQRNKGNFPGRFSGRQFSNSRSEMNVSTLELGDSALYLCASSLGGGGAEKLFFGSGTQLSVL.

This chain connects TRBV10-1 to TRBJ2-3; TRBD2 might be the D (6 bases). V dropped 3 bases and J dropped 4 bases, with 17 bases sitting between them. CDR3 size: 16 residues. CDR1 is WNHNN, CDR2 SYGVQD, per germline (reference sequence). The CDR3: CASSDSGTPLADTQYF. CDR3 in DNA: TGCGCCAGCAGTGACTCCGGGACTCCCCTGGCAGATACGCAGTATTTT.

This chain joins TRBV5-1 and TRBJ1-4; D not certain. CDR3 size: 13 residues. The V end was cut by 0 bases, the J end by 5 bases, with 5 bases between. Germline V gives CDR1 SGHRS, CDR2 YFSETQ. The CDR3 region has the DNA TGCGCCAGCAGCTTGGCCCAGAATGAAAAACTGTTTTTT. This sequence encodes CASSLAQNEKLFF.

The chain employs TRBV2 and TRBJ2-2; D gene uncertain. CDR1 is SNHLY and CDR2 is FYNNEI in the germline V gene. This CDR3 has 14 residues. Trimming took off 6 bases at V and 6 bases at J, with 14 bases between the two ends. CDR3 sequence reads: CASRPGTAPGELFF. The CDR3, as DNA: TGTGCCAGCAGACCAGGCACGGCACCCGGGGAGCTGTTTTTT.

V gene TRBV29-1 combines with J gene TRBJ2-5; 14 nucleotides agree with TRBD2. V dropped 4 bases and J dropped 4; count of bases not matched to a gene: 8. Germline V CDR1 and CDR2: SQVTM, ANQGSEA. The CDR3 totals 16 residues. CDR3 bases: TGCAGCGTTGGAAGGACTAGCGGGAGGAAAGGAGAGACCCAGTACTTC. Translating gives CSVGRTSGRKGETQYF.

The rearrangement uses TRBV5-4 and TRBJ2-7; D may be TRBD1 or TRBD2 (5 bases each). The CDR3 contains 14 residues. Trimming took 4 bases from V and 0 from J, leaving 11 bases between them. The germline V gene has CDR1 SGHNT and CDR2 YYREEE (reference sequence). Here the CDR3 reads CASSARGPSYEQYF. The CDR3 nucleotides read TGTGCCAGCAGCGCGAGGGGACCCTCCTACGAGCAGTACTTC.

The chain combines TRBV29-1 with TRBJ1-2; maybe TRBD1 (5 bases). This CDR3 region has 14 residues. With 7 bases removed from V and 0 bases from J, the gap between germline ends came to 15 bases. CDR1 and CDR2 (germline): SQVTM, ANQGSEA. For the CDR3, the DNA is TGCAGCGCCTCGGGACTCACAGCTAACTATGGCTACACCTTC. It encodes CSASGLTANYGYTF. Together with reference TRBV29-1 and TRBJ1-2, the CDR3 gives the full variable domain: SAVISQKPSRDICQRGTSLTIQCQVDSQVTMMFWYRQQPGQSLTLIATANQGSEATYESGFVIDKFPISRPNLTFSTLTVSNMSPEDSSIYLCSASGLTANYGYTFGSGTRLTVV.

The chain links TRBV4-1 to TRBJ2-5; D assignment may be TRBD1 or TRBD2 (5 bases each). Germline loops: CDR1 MGHRA, CDR2 YSYEKL. The length of the CDR3 is 14 residues. Trimming stripped 4 bases from V and 2 bases from J, with 11 bases between. CDR3 in amino acids: CASSLWDLQETQYF. Here the CDR3 DNA reads TGCGCCAGCAGCCTGTGGGACCTACAAGAGACCCAGTACTTC.